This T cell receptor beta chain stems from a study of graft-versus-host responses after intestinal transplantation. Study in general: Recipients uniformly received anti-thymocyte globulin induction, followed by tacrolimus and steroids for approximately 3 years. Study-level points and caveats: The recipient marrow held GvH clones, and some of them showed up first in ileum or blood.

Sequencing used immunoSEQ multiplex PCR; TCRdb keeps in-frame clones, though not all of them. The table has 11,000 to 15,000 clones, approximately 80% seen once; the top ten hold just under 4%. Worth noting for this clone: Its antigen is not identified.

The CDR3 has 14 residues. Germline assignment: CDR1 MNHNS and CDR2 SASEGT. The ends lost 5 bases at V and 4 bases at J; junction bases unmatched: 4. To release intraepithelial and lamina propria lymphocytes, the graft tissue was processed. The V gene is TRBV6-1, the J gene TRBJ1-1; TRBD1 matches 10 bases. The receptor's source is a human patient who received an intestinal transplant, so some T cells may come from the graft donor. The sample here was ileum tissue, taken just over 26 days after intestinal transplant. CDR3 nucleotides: TGTGCCAGCAGTAAGGACAGGGGGGGCACTGAAGCTTTCTTT. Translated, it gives CASSKDRGGTEAFF.